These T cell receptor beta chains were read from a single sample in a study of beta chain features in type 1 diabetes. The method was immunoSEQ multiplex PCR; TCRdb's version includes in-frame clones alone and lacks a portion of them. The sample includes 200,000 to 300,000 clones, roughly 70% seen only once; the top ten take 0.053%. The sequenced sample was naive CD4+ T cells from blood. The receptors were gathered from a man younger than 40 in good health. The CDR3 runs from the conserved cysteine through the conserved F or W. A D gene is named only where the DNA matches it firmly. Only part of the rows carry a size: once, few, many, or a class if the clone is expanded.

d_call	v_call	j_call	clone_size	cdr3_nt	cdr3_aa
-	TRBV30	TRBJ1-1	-	TGTGCCTGGAGTGTCTCTGGGGTCAGAGGGTTAGCTTTCTTT	CAWSVSGVRGLAFF
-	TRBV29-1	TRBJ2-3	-	TGCAGCGTTGACGGGTCGGGACATAGGACAGATACGCAGTATTTT	CSVDGSGHRTDTQYF
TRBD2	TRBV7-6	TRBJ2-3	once	TGTGCCAGCACTTTAGCGGGAGGGCCCACAGATACGCAGTATTTT	CASTLAGGPTDTQYF
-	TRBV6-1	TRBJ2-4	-	TGTGCCAGCAGTGAACGTCGGACATCTTTAGCCAAAAACATTCAGTACTTC	CASSERRTSLAKNIQYF
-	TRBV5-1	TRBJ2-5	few	TGCGCCAGCAGCTCGACGTACCAAGAGACCCAGTACTTC	CASSSTYQETQYF
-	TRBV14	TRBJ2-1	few	TGTGCCAGCAGCCAGGGGAATGAGCAGTTCTTC	CASSQGNEQFF
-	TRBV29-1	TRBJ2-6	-	TGCAGCGTTCGAAGTCGCTCTGGGGCCAACGTCCTGACTTTC	CSVRSRSGANVLTF
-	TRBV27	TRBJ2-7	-	TGTGCCAGCAGTTTGAGGAGAACCTACGAGCAGTACTTC	CASSLRRTYEQYF
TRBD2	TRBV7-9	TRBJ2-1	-	TGTGCCAGCAGCTCCTGGACTAGCGGGAACTACAATGAGCAGTTCTTC	CASSSWTSGNYNEQFF
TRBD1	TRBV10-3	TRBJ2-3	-	TGTGCCACCCAAGGGACAGGTACGCAGTATTTT	CATQGTGTQYF
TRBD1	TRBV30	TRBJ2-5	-	TGTGCCTGGAGTGCCTCAGGGGGCGTGGGGGAGACCCAGTACTTC	CAWSASGGVGETQYF
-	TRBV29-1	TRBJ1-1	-	TGCAGCGTTGTCCGGGCTGATGAAGCTTTCTTT	CSVVRADEAFF
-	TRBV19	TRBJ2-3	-	TGTGCCAGTAGTATAGATCCTTTTTTGGCAGATACGCAGTATTTT	CASSIDPFLADTQYF
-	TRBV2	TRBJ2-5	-	TGTGCCAGCAGTACAGGACGATTAGAGACCCAGTACTTC	CASSTGRLETQYF
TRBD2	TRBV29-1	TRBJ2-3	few	TGCAGCGTTCCTCGGGGGGCTAGCGGGACAGATACGCAGTATTTT	CSVPRGASGTDTQYF